This paragraph covers one TCR beta chain sequence. What it binds is unknown. CDR3 length equals 12 residues. Trimming shortened V by 3 bases and J by 7 bases, and 7 bases separated the two germline ends. This sample is part of a study of CD8 T cells in ankylosing spondylitis. Overall study findings and caveats: Clones tied to disease were said to be significantly enriched in matched ankylosing spondylitis synovial fluid.

Each CDR3 protein gets one entry after TCRdb re-called the 5' RACE reads with MiXCR. The repertoire holds about 340,000 distinct CDR3 sequences, with roughly 14% as singletons. The TCR was taken from a male donor with ankylosing spondylitis or in good health (not recorded which). V gene TRBV12-3 or TRBV12-4 combines with J gene TRBJ2-1; no firm D call. The specimen was blood, either unsorted or a sorted T cell fraction (not recorded which). The CDR3 sequence: CASSFLVNEQFF. CDR3 in DNA: TGTGCCAGCAGTTTCCTAGTGAATGAGCAGTTCTTC.